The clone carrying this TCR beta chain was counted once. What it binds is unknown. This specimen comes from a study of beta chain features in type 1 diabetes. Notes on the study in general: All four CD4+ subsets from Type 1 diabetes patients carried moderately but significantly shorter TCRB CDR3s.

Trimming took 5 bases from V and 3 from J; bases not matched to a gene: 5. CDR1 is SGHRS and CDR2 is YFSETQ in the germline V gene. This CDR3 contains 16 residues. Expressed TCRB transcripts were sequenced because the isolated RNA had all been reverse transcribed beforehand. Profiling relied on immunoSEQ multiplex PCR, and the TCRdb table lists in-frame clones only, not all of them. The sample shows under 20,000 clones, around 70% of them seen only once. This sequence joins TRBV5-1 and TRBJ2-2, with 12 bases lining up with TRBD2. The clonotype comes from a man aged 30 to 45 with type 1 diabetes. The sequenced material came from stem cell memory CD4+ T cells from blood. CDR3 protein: CASRTGTSGYTGELFF. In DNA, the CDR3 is TGCGCCAGCAGGACCGGGACTAGCGGGTACACCGGGGAGCTGTTTTTT. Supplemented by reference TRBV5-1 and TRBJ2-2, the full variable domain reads KAGVTQTPRYLIKTRGQQVTLSCSPISGHRSVSWYQQTPGQGLQFLFEYFSETQRNKGNFPGRFSGRQFSNSRSEMNVSTLELGDSALYLCASRTGTSGYTGELFFGEGSRLTVL.